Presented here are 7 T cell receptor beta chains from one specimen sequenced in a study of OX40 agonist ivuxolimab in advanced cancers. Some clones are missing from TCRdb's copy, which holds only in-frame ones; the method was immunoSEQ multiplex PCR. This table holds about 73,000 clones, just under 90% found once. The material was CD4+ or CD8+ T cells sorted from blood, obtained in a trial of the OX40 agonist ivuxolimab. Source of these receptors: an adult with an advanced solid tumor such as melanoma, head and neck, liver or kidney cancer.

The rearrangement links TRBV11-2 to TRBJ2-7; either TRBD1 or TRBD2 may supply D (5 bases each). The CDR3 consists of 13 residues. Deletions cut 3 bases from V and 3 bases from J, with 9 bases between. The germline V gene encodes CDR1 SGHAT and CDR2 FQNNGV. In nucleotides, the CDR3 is TGTGCCAGCAGCTTCGGGGCACTCTACGAGCAGTACTTC. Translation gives CASSFGALYEQYF.

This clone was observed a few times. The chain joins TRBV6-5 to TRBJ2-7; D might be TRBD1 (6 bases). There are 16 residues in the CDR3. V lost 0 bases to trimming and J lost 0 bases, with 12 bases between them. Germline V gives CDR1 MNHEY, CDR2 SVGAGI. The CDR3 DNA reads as TGTGCCAGCAGTTACTCGCTCAGGGGAAGCTCCTACGAGCAGTACTTC. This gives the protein CASSYSLRGSSYEQYF.

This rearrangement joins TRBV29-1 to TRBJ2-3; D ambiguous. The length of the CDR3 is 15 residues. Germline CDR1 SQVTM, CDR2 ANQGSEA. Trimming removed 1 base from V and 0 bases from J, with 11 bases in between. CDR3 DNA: TGCAGCGTTGAAGGTTCGATATCTAGCACAGATACGCAGTATTTT. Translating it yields CSVEGSISSTDTQYF.

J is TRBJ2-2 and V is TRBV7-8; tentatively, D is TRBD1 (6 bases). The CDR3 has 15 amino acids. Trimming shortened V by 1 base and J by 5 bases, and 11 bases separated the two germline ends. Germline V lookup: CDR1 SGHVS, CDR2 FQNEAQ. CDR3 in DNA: TGTGCCAGCAGCTTAGGGGGTACAGGGACCGGGGAGCTGTTTTTT. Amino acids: CASSLGGTGTGELFF. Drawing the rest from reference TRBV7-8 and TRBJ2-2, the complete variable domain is GAGVSQSPRYKVAKRGQDVALRCDPISGHVSLFWYQQALGQGPEFLTYFQNEAQLDKSGLPSDRFFAERPEGSVSTLKIQRTQQEDSAVYLCASSLGGTGTGELFFGEGSRLTVL.

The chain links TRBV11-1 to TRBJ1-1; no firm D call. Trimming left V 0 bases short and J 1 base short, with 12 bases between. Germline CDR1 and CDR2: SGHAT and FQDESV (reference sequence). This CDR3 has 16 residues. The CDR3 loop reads CASSLAGGVGNTEAFF. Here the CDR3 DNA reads TGTGCCAGCAGCTTAGCTGGTGGGGTGGGGAACACTGAAGCTTTCTTT.

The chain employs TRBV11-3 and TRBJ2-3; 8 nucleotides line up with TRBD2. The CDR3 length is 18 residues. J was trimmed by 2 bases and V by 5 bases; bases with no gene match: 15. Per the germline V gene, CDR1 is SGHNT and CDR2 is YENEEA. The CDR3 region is CASSPQVFSGENTDTQYF. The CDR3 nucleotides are TGTGCCAGCAGCCCCCAAGTCTTTAGCGGGGAAAACACAGATACGCAGTATTTT.

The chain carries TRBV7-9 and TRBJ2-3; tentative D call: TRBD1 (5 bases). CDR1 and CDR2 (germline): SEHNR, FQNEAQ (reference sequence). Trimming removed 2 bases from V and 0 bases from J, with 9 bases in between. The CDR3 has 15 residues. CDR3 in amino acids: CASSLPQGSTDTQYF. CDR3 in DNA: TGTGCCAGCAGCTTACCCCAGGGTAGCACAGATACGCAGTATTTT.